This T cell receptor beta chain is drawn from a study of glioma-infiltrating T cells after dendritic cell vaccination. Study-level information: Dendritic cell vaccination trial patients had either newly diagnosed or recurrent glioblastoma. Between about 2002 and 2012, patients got autologous tumor lysate-pulsed dendritic cell vaccines.

Primers: 60 V beta forward and 13 J beta reverse. Clones were sequenced by immunoSEQ multiplex PCR, and TCRdb holds only the in-frame ones, with some missing. The sample lists under 5,000 clones, roughly 92% occurring once. Only patients with spare fresh-frozen tumor and over two years of follow-up were included. Losses at the gene ends were 4 bases for V and 0 bases for J; bases not matched to a gene: 5. The CDR3 is 16 amino acids. CDR1 and CDR2 (germline): LNHNV, YYDKDF (reference sequence). This clonotype originated in a human donor with glioblastoma. This sample comprised blood, obtained before dendritic cell vaccination. This sequence joins TRBV15 and TRBJ2-1, with 8 nucleotides matching TRBD2. CDR3 sequence: CATSKQRESSYNEQFF. In DNA, the CDR3 is TGTGCCACCAGCAAGCAGCGGGAGTCCTCCTACAATGAGCAGTTCTTC.